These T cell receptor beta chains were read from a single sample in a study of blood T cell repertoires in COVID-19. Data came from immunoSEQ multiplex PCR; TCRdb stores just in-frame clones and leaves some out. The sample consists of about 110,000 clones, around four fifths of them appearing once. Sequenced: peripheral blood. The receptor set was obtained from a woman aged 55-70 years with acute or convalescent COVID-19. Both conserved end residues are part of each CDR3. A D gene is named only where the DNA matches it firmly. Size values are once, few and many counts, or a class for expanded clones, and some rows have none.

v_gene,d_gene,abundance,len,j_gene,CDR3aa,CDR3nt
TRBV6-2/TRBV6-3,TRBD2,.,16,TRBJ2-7,CASSYSRLAGRYEQYF,TGTGCCAGCAGTTACTCAAGACTAGCGGGGAGGTACGAGCAGTACTTC
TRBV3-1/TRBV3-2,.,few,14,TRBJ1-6,CASSQSGRPRPLHF,TGTGCCAGCAGCCAATCAGGTCGCCCAAGACCCCTCCACTTT
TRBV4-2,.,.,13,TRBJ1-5,CASSQGPGQPQHF,TGTGCCAGCAGCCAAGGCCCCGGTCAGCCCCAGCATTTT
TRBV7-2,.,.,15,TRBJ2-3,CASSLARDLAGTQYF,TGTGCCAGCAGCTTAGCGCGAGACCTTGCCGGGACGCAGTATTTT
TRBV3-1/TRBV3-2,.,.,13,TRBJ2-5,CASSQNREETQYF,TGTGCCAGCAGCCAGAACAGGGAAGAGACCCAGTACTTC
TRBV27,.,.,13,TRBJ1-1,CASSLNSFTEAFF,TGTGCCAGCAGTCTTAATTCCTTTACTGAAGCTTTCTTT
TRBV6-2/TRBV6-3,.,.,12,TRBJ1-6,CASSWGNSPLHF,TGTGCCAGCAGTTGGGGCAATTCACCCCTCCACTTT
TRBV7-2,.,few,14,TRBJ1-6,CASSALFYNSPLHF,TGTGCCAGCAGCGCACTTTTTTATAATTCACCCCTCCACTTT
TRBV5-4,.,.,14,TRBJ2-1,CASSFRGAGNEQFF,TGTGCCAGCAGCTTCAGGGGGGCTGGCAATGAGCAGTTCTTC
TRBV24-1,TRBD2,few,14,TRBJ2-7,CATSDVTSGGEQYF,TGTGCCACCAGTGATGTAACTAGCGGCGGGGAGCAGTACTTC
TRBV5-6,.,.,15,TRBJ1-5,CASSSSSLGNQPQHF,TGTGCCAGCAGCAGTTCCTCCCTAGGCAATCAGCCCCAGCATTTT
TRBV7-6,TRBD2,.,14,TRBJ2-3,CASSLSPGGDTQYF,TGTGCCAGCAGCTTAAGTCCGGGGGGAGATACGCAGTATTTT
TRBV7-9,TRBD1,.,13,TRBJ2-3,CASSYPGQGRQYF,TGTGCCAGCAGTTATCCGGGACAGGGGAGGCAGTATTTT
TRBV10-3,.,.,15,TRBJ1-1,CAISESGGIGTEAFF,TGTGCCATCAGTGAGTCGGGAGGGATTGGCACTGAAGCTTTCTTT
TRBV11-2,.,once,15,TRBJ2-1,CASSLDGDGYNEQFF,TGTGCCAGCAGCTTAGACGGAGACGGATACAATGAGCAGTTCTTC
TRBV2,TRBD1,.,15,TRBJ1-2,CASSEGSGTVYGYTF,TGTGCCAGCAGTGAGGGTTCCGGGACAGTCTATGGCTACACCTTC
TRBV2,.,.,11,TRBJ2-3,CASSVQQLGYF,TGTGCCAGCAGTGTACAGCAACTTGGGTATTTT
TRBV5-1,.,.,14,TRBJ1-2,CASSLMAPNYGYTF,TGCGCCAGCAGCTTGATGGCCCCTAACTATGGCTACACCTTC
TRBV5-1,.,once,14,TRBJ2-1,CASAGSMSYNEQFF,TGCGCCAGCGCGGGGAGTATGTCCTACAATGAGCAGTTCTTC
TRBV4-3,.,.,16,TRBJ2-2,CASSQDWRGNTGELFF,TGCGCCAGCAGCCAGGACTGGCGGGGGAACACCGGGGAGCTGTTTTTT
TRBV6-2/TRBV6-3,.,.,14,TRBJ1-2,CASSSSRQVHGYTF,TGTGCCAGCAGTTCGAGTCGTCAGGTCCATGGCTACACCTTC
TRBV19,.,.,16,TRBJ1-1,CASSTRGQGLPPEAFF,TGTGCCAGTAGTACGCGGGGGCAGGGGCTCCCCCCTGAAGCTTTCTTT
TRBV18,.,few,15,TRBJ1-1,CASSPLEQGNTEAFF,TGTGCCAGCTCACCACTGGAACAGGGAAACACTGAAGCTTTCTTT
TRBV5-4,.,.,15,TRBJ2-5,CASSLDSKPSETQYF,TGTGCCAGCAGCTTGGATTCCAAGCCCTCTGAGACCCAGTACTTC
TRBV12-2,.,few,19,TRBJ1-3,CASRLVSGNRGLSGNTIYF,TGTGCAAGTCGCTTAGTATCTGGGAATAGGGGGCTATCTGGAAACACCATATATTTT
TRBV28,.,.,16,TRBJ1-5,CASSFPRSRGGQPQHF,TGTGCCAGCAGTTTCCCTCGGTCCAGGGGCGGGCAGCCCCAGCATTTT
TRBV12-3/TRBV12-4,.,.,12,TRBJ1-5,CASSLYGRLVHF,TGTGCCAGCAGTTTATACGGCCGACTTGTTCATTTT
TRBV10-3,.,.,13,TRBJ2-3,CAISRGVGDTQYF,TGTGCCATCAGTAGGGGCGTCGGGGATACGCAGTATTTT
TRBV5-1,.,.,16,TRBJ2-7,CASSLQTGPGTYEQYF,TGCGCCAGCAGCTTACAAACAGGTCCCGGAACCTACGAGCAGTACTTC